This passage covers 7 T cell receptor beta chains from one sample sequenced in a study of blood T cells in healthy people across ages. Then a second PCR, running roughly 6 to 12 cycles, was carried out with a sample-barcoded 5' primer and a J-beta primer mix. TCRdb independently ran MiXCR on the 5' RACE reads; one entry per CDR3 protein. The data contain 550,000 to 800,000 distinct CDR3 sequences, around a fifth of them seen just once; the ten biggest clones take up approximately 3.7%. Sequencing was done on a sample of blood. The source of these receptors is a man between 70 and 80 years old in good health.

V and J are TRBV2 and TRBJ2-2, with 7 bases aligning to TRBD2. V was pared by 4 bases and J by 7 bases, with 6 bases of the junction left unmatched. The CDR3 is 14 amino acids. Germline CDR1 SNHLY, CDR2 FYNNEI. CDR3 region: CASSVPSGHGELFF. CDR3 coding DNA: TGTGCCAGCAGTGTTCCTAGCGGACACGGGGAGCTGTTTTTT. Drawing the rest from reference TRBV2 and TRBJ2-2, the complete variable domain is EPEVTQTPSHQVTQMGQEVILRCVPISNHLYFYWYRQILGQKVEFLVSFYNNEISEKSEIFDDQFSVERPDGSNFTLKIRSTKLEDSAMYFCASSVPSGHGELFFGEGSRLTVL.

The chain has TRBV7-2 and TRBJ2-5; weak D call: TRBD2 (7 bases). V was shortened by 4 bases and J by 5 bases, with 20 bases between the two germline ends. There are 16 residues in the CDR3. In germline, CDR1 is SGHTA, CDR2 FQGNSA. The CDR3 region is CASSSGVGRGLETQYF. The CDR3 nucleotides read TGTGCCAGCAGCTCAGGGGTGGGGAGGGGGTTGGAGACCCAGTACTTC. The full variable domain, rest sourced from reference TRBV7-2 and TRBJ2-5, is GAGVSQSPSNKVTEKGKDVELRCDPISGHTALYWYRQSLGQGLEFLIYFQGNSAPDKSGLPSDRFSAERTGGSVSTLTIQRTQQEDSAVYLCASSSGVGRGLETQYFGPGTRLLVL.

The chain employs TRBV7-3 and TRBJ1-4; D unclear. The V gene lost 5 bases and the J gene lost 5 bases, with 12 bases spanning the gap. The CDR3 spans 14 residues. CDR1 SGHTA and CDR2 FQGTGA come from the germline V gene. The CDR3 sequence is CASSPGSGNEKLFF. CDR3 sequence (DNA): TGTGCCAGCAGCCCGGGCTCAGGAAATGAAAAACTGTTTTTT.

The V gene is TRBV6-5, the J gene TRBJ2-1; the D is unclear. Germline loops: CDR1 MNHEY, CDR2 SVGAGI. The germline V and J ends were trimmed by 6 bases and 2 bases, with 14 bases remaining between them. The CDR3 covers 15 residues. The chain's CDR3 is CASRISLSTYNEQFF. In DNA form, the CDR3 reads TGTGCCAGCAGGATTAGCCTCTCGACCTACAATGAGCAGTTCTTC.

The chain carries TRBV6-5 and TRBJ2-1, with TRBD2 identical over 10 bases. There are 14 residues in the CDR3. Germline V gene data show CDR1 as MNHEY and CDR2 as SVGAGI. The V segment lost 0 bases and the J segment 10 bases; nucleotides outside the gene matches: 3. The CDR3, as DNA: TGTGCCAGCAGTTACTCGATAGCGGGAGGCGAGCAGTTCTTC. This codes for CASSYSIAGGEQFF.

J is TRBJ2-1 and V is TRBV11-3, with D perhaps being TRBD1 or TRBD2 (5 bases each). V gave up 5 bases and J gave up 4 bases, with 12 bases separating them. The CDR3 runs 14 residues. Per the germline V gene, CDR1 is SGHNT and CDR2 is YENEEA. The CDR3 spells CASSARDGYNEQFF. CDR3 DNA sequence: TGTGCCAGCAGCGCCCGGGACGGATACAATGAGCAGTTCTTC.

Notes on this clonotype: A read error is possible here, since a much larger clone lies one base away. The chain combines TRBV3-1 with TRBJ2-5; D is possibly TRBD1 (6 bases). The germline CDR1 and CDR2 sequences are LGHDT and YNNKEL (reference sequence). Trimming stripped 4 bases from V and 2 bases from J, with 14 bases between. The CDR3 is 15 residues long. CDR3 sequence reads: CASSRPTGHQETQYF. The CDR3 region has the DNA TGTGCCAGCAGCCGACCGACAGGACATCAAGAGACCCAGTACTTC.